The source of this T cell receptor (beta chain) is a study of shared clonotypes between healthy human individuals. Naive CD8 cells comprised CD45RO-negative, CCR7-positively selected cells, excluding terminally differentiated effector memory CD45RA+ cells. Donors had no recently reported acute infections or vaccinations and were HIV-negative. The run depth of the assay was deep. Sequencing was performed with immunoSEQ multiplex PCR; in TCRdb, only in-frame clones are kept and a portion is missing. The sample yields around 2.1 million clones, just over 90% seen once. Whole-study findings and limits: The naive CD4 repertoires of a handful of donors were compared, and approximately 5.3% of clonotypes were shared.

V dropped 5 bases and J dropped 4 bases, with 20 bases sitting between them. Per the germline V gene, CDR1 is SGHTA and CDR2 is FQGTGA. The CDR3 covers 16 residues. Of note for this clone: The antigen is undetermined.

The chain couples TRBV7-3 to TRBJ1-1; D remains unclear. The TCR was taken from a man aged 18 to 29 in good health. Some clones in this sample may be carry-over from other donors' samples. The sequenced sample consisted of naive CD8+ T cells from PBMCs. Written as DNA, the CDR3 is TGTGCCAGCAGCCACGGGGTCGGAGGCGGACCCACTGAAGCTTTCTTT. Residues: CASSHGVGGGPTEAFF.